Below, 32 T cell receptor beta chains from the same sample are listed, as sequenced in a study of blood T cell repertoires in COVID-19. Sequencing used immunoSEQ multiplex PCR; TCRdb keeps in-frame clones, though not all of them. The sample lists 40,000 or so clones; about 85% were seen once. Sequencing was performed on peripheral blood. The receptors derive from a woman in her seventies in a cohort sampled during active COVID-19.

V gene TRBV7-6 combines with J gene TRBJ2-6, with 10 bases aligning to TRBD2. Germline V gene lookup returns CDR1 SGHVS and CDR2 FNYEAQ. CDR3 length: 17 residues. With V trimmed by 5 bases and J by 1 base, 5 bases remained unmatched. The CDR3 sequence is CASSKLAGESGANVLTF. The CDR3 coding sequence is TGTGCCAGCAGCAAGCTAGCGGGAGAATCTGGGGCCAACGTCCTGACTTTC.

The rearrangement uses TRBV11-2 and TRBJ1-3, with a possible D match to TRBD1 (6 bases). The V gene lost 0 bases and the J gene lost 1 base, with 13 bases spanning the gap. Germline CDR1 and CDR2: SGHAT and FQNNGV. The CDR3 sequence is 17 residues long. The chain's CDR3 is CASSLEDLRGSGNTIYF. For the CDR3, the DNA is TGTGCCAGCAGCTTAGAAGATCTGAGGGGGTCTGGAAACACCATATATTTT.

The chain employs TRBV27 and TRBJ1-5; 7 bases are shared with TRBD1. This CDR3 has 13 residues. CDR1 and CDR2 from the germline V gene are MNHEY and SMNVEV (reference sequence). The V gene end was trimmed by 8 bases and the J gene end by 7 bases; junction bases not matched to a gene: 8. The CDR3 is CASGLGTVQPQHF. The DNA of the CDR3 is TGTGCCAGCGGGTTAGGGACAGTCCAGCCCCAGCATTTT.

The rearrangement uses TRBV7-9 and TRBJ2-7; 8 bases are shared with TRBD2. J lost 4 bases, V lost 5 bases, and 7 bases had no gene match. From germline, CDR1 is SEHNR and CDR2 FQNEAQ (reference sequence). CDR3 size: 14 residues. The CDR3 bases are TGTGCCAGCAGCGTCGAGCGGGAGAGGTACGAGCAGTACTTC. Amino acid sequence: CASSVERERYEQYF.

This chain links TRBV30 with TRBJ2-1; the match to TRBD2 covers 8 bases. The CDR3 spans 14 residues. Germline values: CDR1 GTSNPN, CDR2 SVGIG (reference sequence). V lost 0 bases to trimming and J lost 9 bases; unmatched junction nucleotides: 7. CDR3 residues: CAWSVGGRFGEQFF. CDR3 bases: TGTGCCTGGAGTGTAGGCGGGAGGTTTGGTGAGCAGTTCTTC.

The J gene is TRBJ2-2, the V gene TRBV30; the match to TRBD1 covers 8 bases. Germline trimming cut 3 bases from V and 5 bases from J; bases unmatched to any gene: 5. This CDR3 has 14 residues. Germline V lookup: CDR1 GTSNPN, CDR2 SVGIG (reference sequence). The CDR3: CAWSARQGTGELFF. The CDR3 coding sequence is TGTGCCTGGAGCGCCCGACAGGGGACCGGGGAGCTGTTTTTT.

The chain has TRBV29-1 and TRBJ2-7; 13 nucleotides align to TRBD2. The V gene end was trimmed by 6 bases and the J gene end by 2 bases; junction bases not matched to a gene: 19. Germline V CDR1 and CDR2: SQVTM, ANQGSEA. This CDR3 spans 19 amino acids. The DNA for the CDR3 is TGCAGCGTGGGGGATAGGGGGACTAGCGGGGTCCTTGCGACCTACGAGCAGTACTTC. Translation gives CSVGDRGTSGVLATYEQYF.

This clone was found a few times. The rearrangement joins TRBV10-3 to TRBJ1-1; the match to TRBD1 covers 7 bases. V gave up 6 bases and J gave up 5 bases; unmatched junction bases: 9. Germline-derived CDR1 and CDR2 are ENHRY and SYGVKD. This CDR3 has 14 amino acids. CDR3 DNA: TGTGCCATCAGCGTACAGGGGAGTAGGACTGAAGCTTTCTTT. As protein: CAISVQGSRTEAFF.

The chain is built from TRBV6-6 and TRBJ2-7; the D is unclear. Germline V gene sequence: CDR1 MNHNY, CDR2 SVGAGI (reference sequence). V was pared by 2 bases and J by 1 base, with 9 bases between. The CDR3 has 14 residues. This chain's CDR3 is CASSYIGRSYEQYF. DNA for the CDR3: TGTGCCAGCAGTTACATTGGCAGGTCCTACGAGCAGTACTTC.

In regard to this clone: The same CDR3 arises from other DNA sequences in this sample as well. The gene calls are TRBV6-5 and TRBJ1-1; 9 bases match TRBD1. The V and J ends lost 6 bases and 8 bases, in that order; junction bases with no gene match: 1. The length of the CDR3 is 11 residues. Germline V gene data show CDR1 as MNHEY and CDR2 as SVGAGI. CDR3 loop: CASRGQGEAFF. CDR3 in DNA: TGTGCCAGCAGGGGACAGGGAGAAGCTTTCTTT.

V gene TRBV4-1 combines with J gene TRBJ1-5; D uncertain. CDR1 and CDR2 from the germline V gene are MGHRA and YSYEKL. The CDR3 totals 18 residues. The V end lost 0 bases, the J end lost 0 bases, and 15 bases lay between the germline ends. CDR3 sequence (DNA): TGCGCCAGCAGCCAAGAAGGAACAGATCTTTATAGCAATCAGCCCCAGCATTTT. Translating gives CASSQEGTDLYSNQPQHF.

The V and J genes are TRBV27 and TRBJ2-2; a weak D match, TRBD1 (6 bases). The CDR3 length is 17 residues. V lost 6 bases and J 2 bases, leaving 19 bases between the germline ends. Germline CDR1 and CDR2: MNHEY and SMNVEV (reference sequence). CDR3 nucleotides: TGTGCCAGCAGCCCGCGTCACAGGGTTCCCAACACCGGGGAGCTGTTTTTT. It specifies CASSPRHRVPNTGELFF.

V and J are TRBV6-5 and TRBJ2-3; D is unresolved. This CDR3 contains 13 residues. Trimming took 7 bases from V and 2 from J, leaving 10 bases between them. Per germline, CDR1 MNHEY and CDR2 SVGAGI. CDR3 sequence reads: CASTQRPTDTQYF. The CDR3 region has the DNA TGTGCCAGCACCCAGAGGCCCACAGATACGCAGTATTTT.

The chain links TRBV5-1 to TRBJ2-5; 11 positions match TRBD2. CDR1 SGHRS and CDR2 YFSETQ come from the germline V gene. The CDR3 totals 15 residues. After removal of 7 bases from V and 2 bases from J, the junction contained 7 bases not matched to a gene. The chain's CDR3 is CASYTGTSGQETQYF. In DNA, the CDR3 is TGCGCCAGCTACACCGGGACTAGCGGACAAGAGACCCAGTACTTC.

The chain joins TRBV18 to TRBJ2-7; TRBD1 is a possible D gene (6 bases). The germline gives CDR1 KGHSH, CDR2 LQKENI. Trimming stripped 5 bases from V and 6 bases from J, with 20 bases between. There are 15 residues in the CDR3. The CDR3 region has the DNA TGTGCCAGCTCAGAATCTCAGGGGCCCGGCGGCGAGCAGTACTTC. It encodes CASSESQGPGGEQYF.

The chain has TRBV9 and TRBJ2-2; 7 bases fit TRBD1. The germline gives CDR1 SGDLS, CDR2 YYNGEE. With 0 bases clipped from V and 1 base from J, the junction kept 3 bases outside the gene matches. This CDR3 contains 16 residues. CDR3 DNA sequence: TGTGCCAGCAGCGTAGCAGGGGGTGAGAACACCGGGGAGCTGTTTTTT. Translating gives CASSVAGGENTGELFF.

This chain joins TRBV7-8 and TRBJ1-2; 8 nucleotides agree with TRBD1. Per germline, CDR1 SGHVS and CDR2 FQNEAQ. J was trimmed by 8 bases and V by 5 bases; bases with no gene match: 10. The CDR3 is 14 residues long. In nucleotides, the CDR3 is TGTGCCAGCAGCGAGGACAGGGAAGCGCGGGGCTACACCTTC. Protein: CASSEDREARGYTF.

V gene TRBV28 combines with J gene TRBJ1-1; 7 bases are shared with TRBD1. The CDR3 has 15 amino acids. The junction had 3 bases not matched to a gene; V was cut back by 2 bases and J by 0 bases. The germline gives CDR1 MDHEN, CDR2 SYDVKM. The DNA of the CDR3 is TGTGCCAGCAGTTTAGGTCAGGGGGTGAACACTGAAGCTTTCTTT. Encoded protein: CASSLGQGVNTEAFF. Filled out from reference TRBV28 and TRBJ1-1, the complete variable domain reads DVKVTQSSRYLVKRTGEKVFLECVQDMDHENMFWYRQDPGLGLRLIYFSYDVKMKEKGDIPEGYSVSREKKERFSLILESASTNQTSMYLCASSLGQGVNTEAFFGQGTRLTVV.

This clone was detected a few times. V usage is TRBV12-3 or TRBV12-4 and J usage is TRBJ2-1, with 8 bases that match TRBD2. The length of the CDR3 is 13 residues. V was pared by 6 bases and J by 6 bases, with 4 bases of the junction left unmatched. The CDR3 region is CASSLGTSNEQFF. In nucleotides, the CDR3 is TGTGCCAGCAGCCTTGGGACTAGCAATGAGCAGTTCTTC.

This chain uses TRBV12-3 or TRBV12-4 with TRBJ1-1; a possible D gene is TRBD1 (5 bases). CDR3 size: 11 residues. V was trimmed by 6 bases and J by 11 bases, leaving 13 bases between them. The CDR3, as DNA: TGTGCCAGCAGCTGGGGCCCGGGTGCTTTCTTT. This translates into CASSWGPGAFF.

This clone occurred a few times. The same CDR3 also results from other DNA sequences found in this sample. The CDR3 DNA reads as TGTGCCAGCAGTTCCGCTGGGACAGGGAGCTATGGCTACACCTTC. Encoded protein: CASSSAGTGSYGYTF. The chain employs TRBV6-5 and TRBJ1-2; TRBD1 aligns across 9 bases. The CDR3 has 15 amino acids. Germline CDR1 is MNHEY and CDR2 is SVGAGI. V lost 4 bases, J lost 4 bases, and 7 bases stayed unmatched.

J is TRBJ2-7 and V is TRBV29-1, with a tentative D call TRBD2 (5 bases). Germline CDR1 and CDR2: SQVTM and ANQGSEA. V lost 7 bases, J lost 4 bases, and 17 bases lay in between. The CDR3 has 13 residues. The CDR3 DNA reads as TGCAGCGCGGGGAGCGGACTCCCATACGAGCAGTACTTC. Protein sequence: CSAGSGLPYEQYF.

The rearrangement joins TRBV5-5 to TRBJ2-1; D possibly corresponds to TRBD2 (5 bases). Germline values: CDR1 SGHKS, CDR2 YYEKEE (reference sequence). The CDR3 contains 14 residues. Trimming removed 6 bases from V and 4 bases from J, with 14 bases in between. CDR3 sequence reads: CASMSGPSYNEQFF. The CDR3 DNA follows: TGTGCCAGCATGAGCGGCCCATCGTACAATGAGCAGTTCTTC.

The chain links TRBV9 to TRBJ2-3, with 11 bases that match TRBD2. This CDR3 contains 15 residues. Germline CDR1 SGDLS, CDR2 YYNGEE. The V segment lost 3 bases and the J segment 4 bases; nucleotides outside the gene matches: 4. The CDR3 DNA reads TGTGCCAGCAGCGAAAGACTAGCGGGGTCAGATACGCAGTATTTT. Encoded protein: CASSERLAGSDTQYF.

A single count supports this clone. The rearrangement links TRBV18 to TRBJ1-5, with D uncertain. V was shortened by 3 bases and J by 7 bases, with 13 bases between the two germline ends. Germline assignment: CDR1 KGHSH and CDR2 LQKENI. This CDR3 has 14 amino acids. CDR3 sequence: CASSPSGRGQPQHF. The CDR3 nucleotides read TGTGCCAGCTCACCTAGTGGACGCGGGCAGCCCCAGCATTTT.

This chain connects TRBV5-4 to TRBJ2-7, with 9 bases that match TRBD2. The germline V gene encodes CDR1 SGHNT and CDR2 YYREEE (reference sequence). This CDR3 is 14 amino acids long. V dropped 4 bases and J dropped 3; count of bases not matched to a gene: 5. The CDR3, as DNA: TGTGCCAGCAGCACGACTAGCGGATTCTACGAGCAGTACTTC. This encodes CASSTTSGFYEQYF.

The rearrangement links TRBV28 to TRBJ1-2, with 9 bases identical to TRBD1. Trimming took 6 bases from V and 6 from J; bases not matched to a gene: 11. The CDR3 covers 15 residues. Germline assignment: CDR1 MDHEN and CDR2 SYDVKM. This CDR3 reads CASRFPGTGLHGYTF. The CDR3 bases are TGTGCCAGCAGGTTCCCCGGGACAGGGCTGCATGGCTACACCTTC.

The chain couples TRBV10-3 to TRBJ1-2; 7 bases are a match to TRBD1. This CDR3 has 16 residues. Germline loops: CDR1 ENHRY, CDR2 SYGVKD. J lost 4 bases, V lost 3 bases, and 11 bases had no gene match. CDR3 sequence reads: CAISDGDRSSIYGYTF. DNA for the CDR3: TGTGCCATCAGTGACGGGGACAGAAGCTCTATCTATGGCTACACCTTC.

V and J are TRBV28 and TRBJ2-7, with 13 bases lining up with TRBD2. The V segment lost 6 bases and the J segment 2 bases; nucleotides outside the gene matches: 4. The CDR3 spans 15 residues. Germline assignment: CDR1 MDHEN and CDR2 SYDVKM. For the CDR3, the DNA is TGTGCCAGCAGGGCAGGGACTAGCGGGACCTACGAGCAGTACTTC. Translation: CASRAGTSGTYEQYF.

This sequence joins TRBV7-8 and TRBJ2-2; 13 positions agree with TRBD2. V shed 5 bases, J shed 0 bases, and the junction held 9 bases outside the gene matches. CDR3 length equals 19 residues. CDR1 is SGHVS, CDR2 FQNEAQ, per germline. The CDR3 here is CASSPLAGLAGTNTGELFF. In DNA form, the CDR3 reads TGTGCCAGCAGCCCCTTGGCGGGACTAGCGGGAACGAACACCGGGGAGCTGTTTTTT.

V usage is TRBV11-3 and J usage is TRBJ2-1; TRBD2 matches 10 bases. Per germline, CDR1 SGHNT and CDR2 YENEEA. V was pared by 2 bases and J by 7 bases, with 8 bases of the junction left unmatched. This CDR3 contains 16 residues. The CDR3 is CASSLQREGAKNEQFF. In DNA form, the CDR3 reads TGTGCCAGCAGCTTACAGCGGGAGGGGGCCAAGAATGAGCAGTTCTTC.

This CDR3 reads CASRFGRSDTGELFF. The CDR3 region has the DNA TGTGCCAGCAGGTTTGGGAGGTCGGACACCGGGGAGCTGTTTTTT. The V gene is TRBV5-4, the J gene TRBJ2-2; weak D call: TRBD2 (6 bases). The CDR3 is made up of 15 amino acids. CDR1 is SGHNT and CDR2 is YYREEE in the germline V gene (reference sequence). V shed 5 bases and J shed 3 bases, with 14 bases lying between them. The full variable domain, with the rest looked up from reference TRBV5-4 and TRBJ2-2, is ETGVTQSPTHLIKTRGQQVTLRCSSQSGHNTVSWYQQALGQGPQFIFQYYREEENGRGNFPPRFSGLQFPNYSSELNVNALELDDSALYLCASRFGRSDTGELFFGEGSRLTVL.